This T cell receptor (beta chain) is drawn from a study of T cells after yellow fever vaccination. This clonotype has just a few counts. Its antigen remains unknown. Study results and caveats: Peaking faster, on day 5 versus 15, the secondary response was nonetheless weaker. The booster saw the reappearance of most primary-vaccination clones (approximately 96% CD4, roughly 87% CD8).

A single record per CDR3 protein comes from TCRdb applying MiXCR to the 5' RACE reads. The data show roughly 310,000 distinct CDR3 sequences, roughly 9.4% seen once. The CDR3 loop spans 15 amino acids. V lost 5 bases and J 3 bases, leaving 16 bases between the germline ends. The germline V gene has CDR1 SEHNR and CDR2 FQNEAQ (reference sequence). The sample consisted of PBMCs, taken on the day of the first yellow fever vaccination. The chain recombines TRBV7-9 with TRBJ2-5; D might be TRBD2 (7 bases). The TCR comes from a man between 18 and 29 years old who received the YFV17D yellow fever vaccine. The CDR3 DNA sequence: TGTGCCAGCAGCCAACGGACTAGGGGGGAAGAGACCCAGTACTTC. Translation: CASSQRTRGEETQYF.